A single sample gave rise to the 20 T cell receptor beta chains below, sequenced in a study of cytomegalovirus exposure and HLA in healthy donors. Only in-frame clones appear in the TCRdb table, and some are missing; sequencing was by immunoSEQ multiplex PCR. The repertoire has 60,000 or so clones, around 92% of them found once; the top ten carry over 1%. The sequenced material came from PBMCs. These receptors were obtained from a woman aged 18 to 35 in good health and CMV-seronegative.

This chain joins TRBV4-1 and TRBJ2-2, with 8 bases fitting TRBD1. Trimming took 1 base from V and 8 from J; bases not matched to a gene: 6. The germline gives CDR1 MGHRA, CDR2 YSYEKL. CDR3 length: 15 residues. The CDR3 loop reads CASSQAYNRGGELFF. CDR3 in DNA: TGCGCCAGCAGCCAAGCCTACAACAGGGGGGGGGAGCTGTTTTTT.

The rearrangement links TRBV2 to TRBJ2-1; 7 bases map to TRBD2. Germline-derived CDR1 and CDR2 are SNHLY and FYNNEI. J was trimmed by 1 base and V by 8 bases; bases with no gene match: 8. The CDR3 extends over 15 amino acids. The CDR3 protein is CASAAGASSYNEQFF. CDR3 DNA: TGTGCCAGCGCGGCGGGAGCCTCGTCCTACAATGAGCAGTTCTTC.

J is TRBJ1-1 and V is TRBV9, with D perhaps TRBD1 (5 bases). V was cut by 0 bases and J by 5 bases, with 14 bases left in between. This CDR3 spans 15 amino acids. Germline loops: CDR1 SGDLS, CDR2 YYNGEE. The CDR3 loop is CASSVEGGDGTEAFF. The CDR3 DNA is TGTGCCAGCAGCGTAGAAGGAGGGGACGGGACTGAAGCTTTCTTT. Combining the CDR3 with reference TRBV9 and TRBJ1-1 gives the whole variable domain DSGVTQTPKHLITATGQRVTLRCSPRSGDLSVYWYQQSLDQGLQFLIQYYNGEERAKGNILERFSAQQFPDLHSELNLSSLELGDSALYFCASSVEGGDGTEAFFGQGTRLTVV.

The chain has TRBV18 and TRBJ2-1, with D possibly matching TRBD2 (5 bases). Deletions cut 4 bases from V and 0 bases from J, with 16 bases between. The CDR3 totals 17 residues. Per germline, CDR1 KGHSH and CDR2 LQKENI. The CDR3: CASSLTNPGSSYNEQFF. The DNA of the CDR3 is TGTGCCAGCTCACTCACCAACCCGGGGAGCTCCTACAATGAGCAGTTCTTC.

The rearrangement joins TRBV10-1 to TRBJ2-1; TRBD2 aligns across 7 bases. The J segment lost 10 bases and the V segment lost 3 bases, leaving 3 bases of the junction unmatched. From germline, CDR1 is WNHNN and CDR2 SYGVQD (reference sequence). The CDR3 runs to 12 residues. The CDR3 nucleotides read TGCGCCAGCAGTGATCGGGGGGAAGAGCAGTTCTTC. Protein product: CASSDRGEEQFF.

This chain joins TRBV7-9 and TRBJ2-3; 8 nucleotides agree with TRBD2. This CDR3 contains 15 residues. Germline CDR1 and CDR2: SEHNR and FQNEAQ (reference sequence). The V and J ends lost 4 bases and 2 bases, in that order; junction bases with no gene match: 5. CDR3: CASSSQGLVTDTQYF. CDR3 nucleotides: TGTGCCAGCAGCTCGCAGGGACTAGTCACAGATACGCAGTATTTT. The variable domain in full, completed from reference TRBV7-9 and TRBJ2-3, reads DTGVSQNPRHKITKRGQNVTFRCDPISEHNRLYWYRQTLGQGPEFLTYFQNEAQLEKSRLLSDRFSAERPKGSFSTLEIQRTEQGDSAMYLCASSSQGLVTDTQYFGPGTRLTVL.

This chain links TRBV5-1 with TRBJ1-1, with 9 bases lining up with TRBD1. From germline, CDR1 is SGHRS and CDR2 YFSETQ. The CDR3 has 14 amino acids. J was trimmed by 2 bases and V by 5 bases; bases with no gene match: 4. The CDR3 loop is CASRGTGLNTEAFF. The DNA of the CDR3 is TGCGCCAGCAGGGGGACAGGGCTAAACACTGAAGCTTTCTTT. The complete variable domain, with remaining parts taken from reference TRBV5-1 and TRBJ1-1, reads KAGVTQTPRYLIKTRGQQVTLSCSPISGHRSVSWYQQTPGQGLQFLFEYFSETQRNKGNFPGRFSGRQFSNSRSEMNVSTLELGDSALYLCASRGTGLNTEAFFGQGTRLTVV.

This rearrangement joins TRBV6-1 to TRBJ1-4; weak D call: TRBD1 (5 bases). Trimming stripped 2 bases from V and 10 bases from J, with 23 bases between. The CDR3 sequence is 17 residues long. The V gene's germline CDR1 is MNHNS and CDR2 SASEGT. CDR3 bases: TGTGCCAGCAGTGAAATAACAATGGGGGGGTGGGACGGAAAACTGTTTTTT. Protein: CASSEITMGGWDGKLFF.

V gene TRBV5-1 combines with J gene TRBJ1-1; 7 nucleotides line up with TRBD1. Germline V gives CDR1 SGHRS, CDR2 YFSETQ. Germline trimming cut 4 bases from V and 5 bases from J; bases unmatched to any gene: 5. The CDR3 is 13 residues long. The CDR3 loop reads CASSDRDWTEAFF. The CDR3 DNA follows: TGCGCCAGCAGCGACAGGGATTGGACTGAAGCTTTCTTT. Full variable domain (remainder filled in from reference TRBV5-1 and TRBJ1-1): KAGVTQTPRYLIKTRGQQVTLSCSPISGHRSVSWYQQTPGQGLQFLFEYFSETQRNKGNFPGRFSGRQFSNSRSEMNVSTLELGDSALYLCASSDRDWTEAFFGQGTRLTVV.

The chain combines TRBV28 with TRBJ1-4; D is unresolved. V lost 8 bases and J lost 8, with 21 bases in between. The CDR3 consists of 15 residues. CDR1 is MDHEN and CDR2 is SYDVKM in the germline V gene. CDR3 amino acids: CASLTAGSEGEKLFF. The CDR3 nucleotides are TGTGCCAGCCTCACCGCGGGGAGCGAAGGAGAAAAACTGTTTTTT.

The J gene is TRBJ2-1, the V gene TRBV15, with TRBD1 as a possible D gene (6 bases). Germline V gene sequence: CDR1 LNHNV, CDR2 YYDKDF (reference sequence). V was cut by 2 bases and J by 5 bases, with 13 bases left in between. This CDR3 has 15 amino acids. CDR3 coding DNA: TGTGCCACCAGCAGACCAGGACAGCCCCACAATGAGCAGTTCTTC. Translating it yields CATSRPGQPHNEQFF.

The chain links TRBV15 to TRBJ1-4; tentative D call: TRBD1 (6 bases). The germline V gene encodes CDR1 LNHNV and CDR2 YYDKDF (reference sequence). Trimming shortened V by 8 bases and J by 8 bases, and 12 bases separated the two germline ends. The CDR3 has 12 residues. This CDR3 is CATGTHGEKLFF. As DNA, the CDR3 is TGTGCCACCGGGACACACGGGGAAAAACTGTTTTTT.

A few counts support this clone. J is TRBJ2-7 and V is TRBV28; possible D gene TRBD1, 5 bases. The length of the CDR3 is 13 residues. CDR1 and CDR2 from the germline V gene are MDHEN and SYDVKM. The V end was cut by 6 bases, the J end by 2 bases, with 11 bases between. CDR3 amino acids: CASRRTSTYEQYF. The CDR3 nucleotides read TGTGCCAGCAGACGGACATCCACCTACGAGCAGTACTTC.

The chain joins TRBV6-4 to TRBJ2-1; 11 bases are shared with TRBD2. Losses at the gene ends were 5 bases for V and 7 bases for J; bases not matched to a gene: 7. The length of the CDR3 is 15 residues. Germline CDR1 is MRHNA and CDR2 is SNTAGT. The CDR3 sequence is CASSPTGTSGNEQFF. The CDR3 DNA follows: TGTGCCAGCAGTCCTACCGGGACTAGCGGAAATGAGCAGTTCTTC.

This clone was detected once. The CDR3 DNA sequence: TGCGCCAGCAGCCGTACAGGGGAAAACCAGCCCCAGCATTTT. Translated: CASSRTGENQPQHF. The J gene is TRBJ1-5, the V gene TRBV5-1, with 7 nucleotides matching TRBD1. Per the germline V gene, CDR1 is SGHRS and CDR2 is YFSETQ. The CDR3 length is 14 residues. The J segment lost 7 bases and the V segment lost 4 bases, leaving 8 bases of the junction unmatched.

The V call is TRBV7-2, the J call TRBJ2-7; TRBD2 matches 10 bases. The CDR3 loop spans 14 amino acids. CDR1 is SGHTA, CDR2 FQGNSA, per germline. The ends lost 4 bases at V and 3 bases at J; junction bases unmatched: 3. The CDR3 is CASSSKRGGYEQYF. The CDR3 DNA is TGTGCCAGCAGCTCCAAGCGGGGGGGCTACGAGCAGTACTTC.

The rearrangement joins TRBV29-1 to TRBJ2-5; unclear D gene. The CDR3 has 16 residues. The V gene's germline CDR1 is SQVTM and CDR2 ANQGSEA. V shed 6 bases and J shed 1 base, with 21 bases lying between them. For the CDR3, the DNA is TGCAGCGTCGAAACCATCTACGACCGAGGCCAAGAGACCCAGTACTTC. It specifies CSVETIYDRGQETQYF.

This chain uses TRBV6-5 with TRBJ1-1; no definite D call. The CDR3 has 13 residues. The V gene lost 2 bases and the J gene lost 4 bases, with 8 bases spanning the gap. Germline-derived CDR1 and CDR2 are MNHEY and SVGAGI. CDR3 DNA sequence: TGTGCCAGCAGTTACCGGAGCTCCACTGAAGCTTTCTTT. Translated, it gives CASSYRSSTEAFF.

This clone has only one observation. CDR3 in DNA: TGTGCCAGCACCCCGCTCGACAGAACCTACGAGCAGTACTTC. It codes for CASTPLDRTYEQYF. V and J are TRBV28 and TRBJ2-7; D perhaps matches TRBD1 (5 bases). There are 14 residues in the CDR3. In germline, CDR1 is MDHEN, CDR2 SYDVKM. V gave up 7 bases and J gave up 2 bases, with 15 bases separating them.

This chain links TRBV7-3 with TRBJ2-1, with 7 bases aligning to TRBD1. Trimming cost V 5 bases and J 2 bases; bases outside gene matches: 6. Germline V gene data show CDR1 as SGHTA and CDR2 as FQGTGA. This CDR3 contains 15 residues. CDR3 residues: CASSRGGGAYNEQFF. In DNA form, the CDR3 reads TGTGCCAGCAGCCGAGGGGGCGGAGCCTACAATGAGCAGTTCTTC. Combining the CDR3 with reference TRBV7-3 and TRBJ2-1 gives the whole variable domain GAGVSQTPSNKVTEKGKYVELRCDPISGHTALYWYRQSLGQGPEFLIYFQGTGAADDSGLPNDRFFAVRPEGSVSTLKIQRTERGDSAVYLCASSRGGGAYNEQFFGPGTRLTVL.